What follows are 13 T cell receptor beta chains derived from one specimen sequenced in a study of cytomegalovirus exposure and HLA in healthy donors (dated 2017 in TCRdb). To prepare the library, the immunoSEQ multiplex PCR assay was applied. TCRdb took this table from immuneACCESS and kept in-frame rearrangements with V and J called. Such tables lack part of the clones; where checked against another copy, unresolved V genes explain under half of the gap, and the rest is unexplained. The sample data list about 170,000 clones, and 87% of these were observed just once. The top ten constitute roughly 1.3% of the sample. The sequencing input was PBMCs. The receptors were sampled from a young woman in good health and CMV-seronegative.

V usage is TRBV6-5 and J usage is TRBJ2-7, with TRBD1 matching 7 bases. Germline V gene data show CDR1 as MNHEY and CDR2 as SVGAGI. CDR3 length equals 15 residues. The V segment lost 2 bases and the J segment 2 bases; nucleotides outside the gene matches: 6. CDR3 in amino acids: CASSYGQGDAYEQYF. CDR3 in DNA: TGTGCCAGCAGTTACGGGCAGGGGGATGCCTACGAGCAGTACTTC.

In its sample, this clone was seen a few times. The V and J genes are TRBV5-6 and TRBJ1-2; 8 nucleotides agree with TRBD1. The germline CDR1 and CDR2 sequences are SGHDT and YYEEEE. The J segment lost 1 base and the V segment lost 4 bases, leaving 6 bases of the junction unmatched. This CDR3 region has 15 residues. The CDR3 region is CASSPNGQGNYGYTF. CDR3 nucleotide sequence: TGTGCCAGCAGCCCGAATGGACAGGGTAACTATGGCTACACCTTC.

The rearrangement uses TRBV11-3 and TRBJ2-7; D gene uncertain. V was clipped by 8 bases and J by 5 bases, with 10 bases between them. The CDR3 has 11 residues. The germline CDR1 and CDR2 sequences are SGHNT and YENEEA. This chain's CDR3 is CASLQVHEQYF. The CDR3 nucleotides read TGTGCCAGCCTCCAGGTTCACGAGCAGTACTTC. The entire variable domain, with the rest obtained from reference TRBV11-3 and TRBJ2-7, is as follows: EAGVVQSPRYKIIEKKQPVAFWCNPISGHNTLYWYLQNLGQGPELLIRYENEEAVDDSQLPKDRFSAERLKGVDSTLKIQPAELGDSAVYLCASLQVHEQYFGPGTRLTVT.

The V and J genes are TRBV11-3 and TRBJ1-4, with TRBD1 matching 7 bases. Per the germline V gene, CDR1 is SGHNT and CDR2 is YENEEA. The CDR3 runs to 17 residues. Trimming took 9 bases from V and 3 from J; bases not matched to a gene: 16. The CDR3: CARNTLQGGVANEKLFF. The CDR3 DNA reads as TGTGCCAGAAATACCCTCCAAGGGGGCGTAGCTAATGAAAAACTGTTTTTT.

The chain employs TRBV7-9 and TRBJ2-7, with D tentatively TRBD2 (5 bases). CDR3 length equals 14 residues. V was shortened by 5 bases and J by 3 bases, with 14 bases between the two germline ends. Germline values: CDR1 SEHNR, CDR2 FQNEAQ (reference sequence). Here the CDR3 reads CASSAIGSDYEQYF. CDR3 nucleotides: TGTGCCAGCAGCGCCATTGGTAGCGACTACGAGCAGTACTTC.

Only a few counts were recorded for this clone. CDR3 DNA: TGTGCCAGTAGTATAGAGGACAGGGCGGCCTATGGCTACACCTTC. Residues: CASSIEDRAAYGYTF. This chain joins TRBV19 and TRBJ1-2; 8 nucleotides align to TRBD1. The ends lost 0 bases at V and 4 bases at J; junction bases unmatched: 4. The length of the CDR3 is 15 residues. Germline-derived CDR1 and CDR2 are LNHDA and SQIVND (reference sequence).

The chain is built from TRBV4-2 and TRBJ2-7; D remains unclear. The V gene lost 4 bases and the J gene lost 7 bases, with 11 bases spanning the gap. The CDR3 is 12 amino acids. Germline lookup yields CDR1 LGHNA and CDR2 YNFKEQ. CDR3 nucleotides: TGTGCCAGCAGCCGCCCTCTGGAGGAGCAGTACTTC. It encodes CASSRPLEEQYF.

The chain joins TRBV9 to TRBJ2-1; the match to TRBD1 covers 10 bases. After removal of 2 bases from V and 15 bases from J, the junction contained 5 bases not matched to a gene. This CDR3 has 12 residues. CDR1 and CDR2 (germline): SGDLS, YYNGEE. In nucleotides, the CDR3 is TGTGCCAGCAGCGTTACCGGGACAGGGGTGTTCTTC. Protein product: CASSVTGTGVFF.

The chain joins TRBV5-1 to TRBJ1-2, with D tentatively TRBD1 (6 bases). Between the trimmed V and J ends, which lost 2 bases and 4 bases, there was a span of 24 bases. CDR3 length: 18 residues. In germline, CDR1 is SGHRS, CDR2 YFSETQ. The CDR3 DNA is TGCGCCAGCAGCTTACAGGGTGAAGAAGTCGGGGTCGGCTATGGCTACACCTTC. It translates to CASSLQGEEVGVGYGYTF.

Note on this clone: Germline and junction disagree at one end, which may indicate a read error. Here the CDR3 DNA reads TGTGTCAGCAGGGGAAGCGGGGAGACCCAGTACTTC. It encodes CVSRGSGETQYF. This chain connects TRBV6-1 to TRBJ2-5, with D perhaps assigned TRBD1 or TRBD2 (6 bases each). Germline CDR1 and CDR2: MNHNS and SASEGT. The CDR3 runs to 12 residues.

The V gene is TRBV5-1, the J gene TRBJ2-3; 15 nucleotides agree with TRBD2. V dropped 4 bases and J dropped 0; count of bases not matched to a gene: 6. The CDR3 covers 18 residues. Germline-derived CDR1 and CDR2 are SGHRS and YFSETQ. This CDR3 reads CASSRTGTSGGSTDTQYF. CDR3 in DNA: TGCGCCAGCAGCAGGACCGGGACTAGCGGGGGGAGCACAGATACGCAGTATTTT.

The chain combines TRBV6-4 with TRBJ2-3, with 8 bases aligning to TRBD1. Per germline, CDR1 MRHNA and CDR2 SNTAGT. The length of the CDR3 is 21 residues. The ends lost 0 bases at V and 0 bases at J; junction bases unmatched: 17. CDR3 in amino acids: CASSDSSGPQDRAISTDTQYF. The CDR3 DNA sequence: TGTGCCAGCAGTGACTCCTCGGGCCCCCAGGACAGGGCCATTAGCACAGATACGCAGTATTTT.

J is TRBJ2-7 and V is TRBV5-5, with D tentatively TRBD1 (5 bases). Trimming removed 4 bases at V and 0 bases at J, with 11 bases between. The CDR3 consists of 14 residues. Germline CDR1 SGHKS, CDR2 YYEKEE (reference sequence). This CDR3 reads CASSVEDNSYEQYF. CDR3 bases: TGTGCCAGCAGCGTAGAGGACAACTCCTACGAGCAGTACTTC.